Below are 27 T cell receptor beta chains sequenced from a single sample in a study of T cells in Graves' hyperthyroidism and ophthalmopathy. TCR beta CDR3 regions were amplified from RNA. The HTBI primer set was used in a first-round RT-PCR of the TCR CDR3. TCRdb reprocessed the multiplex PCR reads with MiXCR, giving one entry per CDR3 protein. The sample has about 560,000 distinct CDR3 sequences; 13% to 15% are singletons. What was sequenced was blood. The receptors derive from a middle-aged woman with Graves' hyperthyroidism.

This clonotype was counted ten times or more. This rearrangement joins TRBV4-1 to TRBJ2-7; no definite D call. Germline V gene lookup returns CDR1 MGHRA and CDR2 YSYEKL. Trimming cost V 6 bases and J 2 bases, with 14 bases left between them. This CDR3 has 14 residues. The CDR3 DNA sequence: TGCGCCAGCAGTCAACCATGGGGTACCTACGAGCAGTACTTC. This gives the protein CASSQPWGTYEQYF.

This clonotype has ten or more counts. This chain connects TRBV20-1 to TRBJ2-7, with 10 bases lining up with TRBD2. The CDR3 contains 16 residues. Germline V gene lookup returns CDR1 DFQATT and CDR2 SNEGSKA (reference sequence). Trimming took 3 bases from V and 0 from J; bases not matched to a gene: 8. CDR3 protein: CSASPASSGSSYEQYF. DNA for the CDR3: TGCAGTGCTAGCCCAGCCTCTAGCGGGAGCTCCTACGAGCAGTACTTC.

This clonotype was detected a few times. The CDR3 bases are TGTGCCAGCAGTGTCTGGCAGCAAGAGACCCAGTACTTC. It codes for CASSVWQQETQYF. This chain joins TRBV2 and TRBJ2-5; D gene uncertain. The CDR3 is made up of 13 amino acids. Trimming removed 4 bases at V and 2 bases at J, with 8 bases between. From germline, CDR1 is SNHLY and CDR2 FYNNEI. Supplemented by reference TRBV2 and TRBJ2-5, the full variable domain reads EPEVTQTPSHQVTQMGQEVILRCVPISNHLYFYWYRQILGQKVEFLVSFYNNEISEKSEIFDDQFSVERPDGSNFTLKIRSTKLEDSAMYFCASSVWQQETQYFGPGTRLLVL.

CDR3 in DNA: TGTGCCAGCAGCGGGCGGACTAGCGGGAGGGCCACCGGGGAGCTGTTTTTT. Translated: CASSGRTSGRATGELFF. This chain connects TRBV6-2 or TRBV6-3 to TRBJ2-2; 15 nucleotides align to TRBD2. This CDR3 contains 17 residues. With 6 bases clipped from V and 4 bases from J, the junction kept 6 bases outside the gene matches. CDR1 MNHEY and CDR2 SVGEGT come from the germline V gene.

CDR3 residues: CASSYFLAGGPGTYEQYF. CDR3 DNA sequence: TGTGCCAGCAGTTATTTTCTAGCGGGAGGGCCTGGGACCTACGAGCAGTACTTC. The rearrangement uses TRBV6-9 and TRBJ2-7; 12 bases are shared with TRBD2. Trimming at V came to 1 base and at J to 2 bases, leaving 9 bases not matched to a gene. This CDR3 is built from 18 residues. CDR1 is MNHGY, CDR2 SVAAGI, per germline.

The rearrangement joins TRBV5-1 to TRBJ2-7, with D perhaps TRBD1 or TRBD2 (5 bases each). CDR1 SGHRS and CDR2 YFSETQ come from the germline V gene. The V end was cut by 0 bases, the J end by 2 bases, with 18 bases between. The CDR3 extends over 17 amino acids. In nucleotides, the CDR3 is TGCGCCAGCAGCTTGGTAACGGGGCGACCTAGCCCCTACGAGCAGTACTTC. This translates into CASSLVTGRPSPYEQYF.

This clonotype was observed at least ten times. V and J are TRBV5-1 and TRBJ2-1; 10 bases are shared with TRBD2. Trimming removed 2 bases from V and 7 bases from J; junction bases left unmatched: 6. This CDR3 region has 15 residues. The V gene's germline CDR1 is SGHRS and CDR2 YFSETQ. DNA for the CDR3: TGCGCCAGCAGCTTCGAGCTAGCGGGAGATAATGAGCAGTTCTTC. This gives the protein CASSFELAGDNEQFF.

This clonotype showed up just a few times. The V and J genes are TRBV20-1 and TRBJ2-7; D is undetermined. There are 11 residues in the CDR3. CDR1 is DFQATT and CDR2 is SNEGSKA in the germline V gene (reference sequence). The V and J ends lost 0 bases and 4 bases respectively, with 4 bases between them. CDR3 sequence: CSAREGYEQYF. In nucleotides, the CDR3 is TGCAGTGCTAGAGAGGGGTACGAGCAGTACTTC.

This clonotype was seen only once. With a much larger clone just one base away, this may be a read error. The CDR3 sequence: CASSFGTGRLYSYTF. In DNA form, the CDR3 reads TGTGCCAGCAGTTTTGGGACAGGGCGGCTCTATAGCTACACCTTC. The chain links TRBV12-3 or TRBV12-4 to TRBJ1-2; TRBD1 matches at 9 bases. The CDR3 is 15 residues long.

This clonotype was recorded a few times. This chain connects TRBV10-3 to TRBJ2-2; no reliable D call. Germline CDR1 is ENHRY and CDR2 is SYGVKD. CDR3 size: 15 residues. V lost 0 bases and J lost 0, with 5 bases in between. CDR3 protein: CAISESSANTGELFF. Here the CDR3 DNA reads TGTGCCATCAGTGAGTCGAGCGCGAACACCGGGGAGCTGTTTTTT.

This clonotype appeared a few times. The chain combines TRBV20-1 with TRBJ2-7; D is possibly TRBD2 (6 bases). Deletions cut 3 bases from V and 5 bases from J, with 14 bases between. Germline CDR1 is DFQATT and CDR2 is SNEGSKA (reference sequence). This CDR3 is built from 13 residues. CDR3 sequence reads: CSASMMGLDEQYF. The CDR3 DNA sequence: TGCAGTGCTAGCATGATGGGACTCGACGAGCAGTACTTC.

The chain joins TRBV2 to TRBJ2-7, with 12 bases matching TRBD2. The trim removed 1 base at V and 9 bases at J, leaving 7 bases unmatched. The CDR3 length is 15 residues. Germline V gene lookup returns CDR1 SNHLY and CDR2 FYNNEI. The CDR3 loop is CASSEGTSGNRRQYF. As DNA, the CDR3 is TGTGCCAGCAGTGAAGGGACTAGCGGGAACCGGAGGCAGTACTTC.

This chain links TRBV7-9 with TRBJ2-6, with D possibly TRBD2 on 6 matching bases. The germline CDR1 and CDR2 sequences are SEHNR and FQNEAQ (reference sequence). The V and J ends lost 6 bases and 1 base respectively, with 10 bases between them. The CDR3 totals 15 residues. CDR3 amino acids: CASSFGGSGANVLTF. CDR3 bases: TGTGCCAGCAGTTTCGGGGGTTCTGGGGCCAACGTCCTGACTTTC.

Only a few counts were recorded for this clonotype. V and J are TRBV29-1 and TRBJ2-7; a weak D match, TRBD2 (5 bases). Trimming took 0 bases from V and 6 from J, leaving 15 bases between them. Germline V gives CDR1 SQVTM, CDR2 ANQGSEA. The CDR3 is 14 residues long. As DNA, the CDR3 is TGCAGCGTTGAAGATGGACTTTTTCCCGGCGAGCAGTACTTC. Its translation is CSVEDGLFPGEQYF.

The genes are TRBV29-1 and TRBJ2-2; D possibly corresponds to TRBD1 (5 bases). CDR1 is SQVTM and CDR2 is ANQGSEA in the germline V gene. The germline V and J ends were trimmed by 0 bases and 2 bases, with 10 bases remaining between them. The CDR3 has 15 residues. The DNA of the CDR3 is TGCAGCGTTGAAGAGTTAGGGGTTAACACCGGGGAGCTGTTTTTT. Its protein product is CSVEELGVNTGELFF.

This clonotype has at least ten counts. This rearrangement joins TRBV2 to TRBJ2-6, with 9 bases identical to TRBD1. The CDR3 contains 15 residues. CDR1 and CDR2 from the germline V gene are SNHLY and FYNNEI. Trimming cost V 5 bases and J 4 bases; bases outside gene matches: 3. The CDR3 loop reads CASSLDRGGANVLTF. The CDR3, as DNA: TGTGCCAGCAGTTTAGACAGGGGGGGGGCCAACGTCCTGACTTTC.

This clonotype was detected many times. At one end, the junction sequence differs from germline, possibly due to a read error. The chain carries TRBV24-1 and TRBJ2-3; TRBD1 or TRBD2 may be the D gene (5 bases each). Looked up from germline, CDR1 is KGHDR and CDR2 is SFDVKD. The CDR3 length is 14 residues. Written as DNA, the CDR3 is TGTGCCACCAGTGGTTTGGGGCGGGTAGATACGCAGTATTTT. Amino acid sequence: CATSGLGRVDTQYF.

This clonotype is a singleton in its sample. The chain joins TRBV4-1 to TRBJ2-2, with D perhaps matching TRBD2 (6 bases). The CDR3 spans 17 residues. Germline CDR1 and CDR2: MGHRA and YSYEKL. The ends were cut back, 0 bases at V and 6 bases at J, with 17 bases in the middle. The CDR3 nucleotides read TGCGCCAGCAGCCAAGATAGGCGGACTATTGGACCCGGGGAGCTGTTTTTT. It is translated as CASSQDRRTIGPGELFF.

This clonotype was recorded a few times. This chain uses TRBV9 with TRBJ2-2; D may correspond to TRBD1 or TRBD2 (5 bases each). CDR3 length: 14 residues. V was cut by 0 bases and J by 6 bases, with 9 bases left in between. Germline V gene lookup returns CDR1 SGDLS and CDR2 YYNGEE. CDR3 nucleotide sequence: TGTGCCAGCAGCGTAGCGGTGGGGGCCGGGGAGCTGTTTTTT. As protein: CASSVAVGAGELFF.

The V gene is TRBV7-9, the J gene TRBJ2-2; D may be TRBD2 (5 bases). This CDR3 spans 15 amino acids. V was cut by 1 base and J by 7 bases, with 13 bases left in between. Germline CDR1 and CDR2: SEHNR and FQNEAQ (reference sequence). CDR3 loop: CASSLVGIPGGELFF. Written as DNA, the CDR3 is TGTGCCAGCAGCTTAGTCGGGATCCCAGGCGGGGAGCTGTTTTTT.

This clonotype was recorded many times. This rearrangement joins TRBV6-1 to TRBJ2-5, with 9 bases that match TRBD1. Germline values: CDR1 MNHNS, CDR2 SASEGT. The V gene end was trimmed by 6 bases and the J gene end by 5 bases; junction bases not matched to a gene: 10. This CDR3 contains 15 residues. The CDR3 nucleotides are TGTGCCAGCAGCCACACAGGGGGCTCGGGGGAGACCCAGTACTTC. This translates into CASSHTGGSGETQYF.

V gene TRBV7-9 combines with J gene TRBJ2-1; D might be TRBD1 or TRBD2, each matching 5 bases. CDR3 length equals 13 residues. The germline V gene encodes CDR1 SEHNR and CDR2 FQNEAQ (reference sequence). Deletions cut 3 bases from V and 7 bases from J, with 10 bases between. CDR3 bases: TGTGCCAGCAGCTTTTGGGACGCAAATGAGCAGTTCTTC. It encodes CASSFWDANEQFF.

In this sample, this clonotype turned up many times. In DNA, the CDR3 is TGTGCCAGCAGTTTATGGACAGGTGGGCCAGATACGCAGTATTTT. Translation gives CASSLWTGGPDTQYF. This chain links TRBV12-3 or TRBV12-4 with TRBJ2-3; 7 positions match TRBD1. The trim removed 2 bases at V and 4 bases at J, leaving 6 bases unmatched. The CDR3 totals 15 residues.

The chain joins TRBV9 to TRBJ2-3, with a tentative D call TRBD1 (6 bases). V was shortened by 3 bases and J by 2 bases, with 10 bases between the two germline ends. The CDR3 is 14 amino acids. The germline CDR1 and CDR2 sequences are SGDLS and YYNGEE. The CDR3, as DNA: TGTGCCAGCAGCGGACAGGCAAACACAGATACGCAGTATTTT. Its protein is CASSGQANTDTQYF.

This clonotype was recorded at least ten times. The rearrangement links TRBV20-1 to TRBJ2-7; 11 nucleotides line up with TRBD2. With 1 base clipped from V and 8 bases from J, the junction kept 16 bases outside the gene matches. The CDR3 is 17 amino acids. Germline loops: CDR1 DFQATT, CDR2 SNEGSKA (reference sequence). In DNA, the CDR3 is TGCAGTGCTAGAGGGGTTATAGGGACTAGCGGAAGAGCCCAGCAGTACTTC. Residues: CSARGVIGTSGRAQQYF.

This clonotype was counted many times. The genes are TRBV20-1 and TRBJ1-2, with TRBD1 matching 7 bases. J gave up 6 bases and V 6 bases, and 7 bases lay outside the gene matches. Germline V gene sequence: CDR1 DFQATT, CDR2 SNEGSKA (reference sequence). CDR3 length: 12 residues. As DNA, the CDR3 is TGCAGTGCCGACAGGGCGTCGAATGGCTACACCTTC. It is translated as CSADRASNGYTF.

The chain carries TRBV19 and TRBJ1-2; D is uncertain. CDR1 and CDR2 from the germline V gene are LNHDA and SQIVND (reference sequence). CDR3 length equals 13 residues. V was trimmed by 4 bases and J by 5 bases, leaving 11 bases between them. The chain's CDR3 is CASSSREEYGYTF. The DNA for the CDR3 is TGTGCCAGTAGTAGCCGGGAAGAGTATGGCTACACCTTC. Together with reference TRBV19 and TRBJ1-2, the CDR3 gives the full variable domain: DGGITQSPKYLFRKEGQNVTLSCEQNLNHDAMYWYRQDPGQGLRLIYYSQIVNDFQKGDIAEGYSVSREKKESFPLTVTSAQKNPTAFYLCASSSREEYGYTFGSGTRLTVV.